A single T cell receptor beta chain is shown here with its context. Antigen unknown. The data are from a study of T cells in localized non-small cell lung cancer. Findings and limits, study-wide: Heterogeneity cannot be ruled out, as sequencing used one tumor region only. Out of the top 100 tumor clones, a median roughly 52 were seen in adjacent lung. Longer overall survival was linked to higher blood T cell density.

Assay: immunoSEQ multiplex PCR; the TCRdb copy retains only in-frame clones and omits some. The sample lists more than 45,000 clones, approximately 90% occurring once. The CDR3 runs 17 residues. The J segment lost 5 bases and the V segment lost 5 bases, leaving 9 bases of the junction unmatched. CDR1 is SGHTA and CDR2 is FQGNSA in the germline V gene. The chain has TRBV7-2 and TRBJ2-7; TRBD2 aligns across 16 bases. Specimen: peripheral blood, collected before any cancer treatment. The sequence was collected from a male donor at least 60 years old with stage III squamous cell lung carcinoma. CDR3 sequence (DNA): TGTGCCAGCAGCCCGGGACTAGCGGGAGGGTTCCGCAACGAGCAGTACTTC. Its translation: CASSPGLAGGFRNEQYF.